Below, 14 T cell receptor beta chains from the same sample are listed, as sequenced in a study of blood T cell repertoires in COVID-19. This table comes from immunoSEQ multiplex PCR, and its TCRdb copy is limited to in-frame clones, with some not included. Here the sample spans approximately 210,000 clones, roughly 94% being singletons. The sample was peripheral blood. The receptors here all came from a man aged 25 to 40 with COVID-19, enrolled during active disease.

This sequence joins TRBV5-1 and TRBJ2-7; 8 positions agree with TRBD2. Germline V gives CDR1 SGHRS, CDR2 YFSETQ. This CDR3 contains 15 residues. V shed 0 bases, J shed 0 bases, and the junction held 2 bases outside the gene matches. The CDR3 nucleotides read TGCGCCAGCAGCTTGGTAGCGGGGAGCTCCTACGAGCAGTACTTC. Protein: CASSLVAGSSYEQYF.

The V call is TRBV2, the J call TRBJ2-7; 13 bases are a match to TRBD2. The junction had 0 bases not matched to a gene; V was cut back by 4 bases and J by 0 bases. CDR3 length: 15 amino acids. Germline CDR1 is SNHLY and CDR2 is FYNNEI. The CDR3 DNA reads TGTGCCAGCAGTGGACTAGCGGGGGGCTCCTACGAGCAGTACTTC. Amino acids: CASSGLAGGSYEQYF. Filled out from reference TRBV2 and TRBJ2-7, the complete variable domain reads EPEVTQTPSHQVTQMGQEVILRCVPISNHLYFYWYRQILGQKVEFLVSFYNNEISEKSEIFDDQFSVERPDGSNFTLKIRSTKLEDSAMYFCASSGLAGGSYEQYFGPGTRLTVT.

CDR3 amino acids: CASSFRRDRGSYNSPLHF. DNA for the CDR3: TGTGCCAGCAGCTTTCGCCGGGACAGGGGCTCCTATAATTCACCCCTCCACTTT. J is TRBJ1-6 and V is TRBV5-6, with TRBD1 matching 10 bases. In germline, CDR1 is SGHDT, CDR2 YYEEEE. The CDR3 spans 18 residues. With V trimmed by 2 bases and J by 0 bases, 5 bases remained unmatched.

This rearrangement joins TRBV18 to TRBJ2-3, with TRBD1 as a possible D gene (5 bases). The germline V gene has CDR1 KGHSH and CDR2 LQKENI. CDR3 size: 14 residues. V dropped 2 bases and J dropped 4 bases, with 10 bases sitting between them. The CDR3: CASSPGASSDTQYF. In DNA, the CDR3 is TGTGCCAGCTCACCAGGGGCTAGTTCAGATACGCAGTATTTT.

Concerning this clone itself: Other nucleotide sequences from this sample produce the same CDR3. This chain links TRBV18 with TRBJ1-2, with no clear D. The V gene's germline CDR1 is KGHSH and CDR2 LQKENI. The V end lost 2 bases, the J end lost 2 bases, and 6 bases lay between the germline ends. The CDR3 runs 13 residues. CDR3 loop: CASSPGENYGYTF. The CDR3 DNA reads TGTGCCAGCTCACCAGGAGAGAACTATGGCTACACCTTC.

In this sample, this clone turned up once. The rearrangement uses TRBV6-5 and TRBJ2-7, with a weak D call TRBD2 (6 bases). Germline V CDR1 and CDR2: MNHEY, SVGAGI. This CDR3 is 14 amino acids long. V lost 2 bases to trimming and J lost 2 bases, with 10 bases between them. The CDR3 loop is CASSYGLPTYEQYF. The CDR3 DNA reads TGTGCCAGCAGTTACGGACTACCGACCTACGAGCAGTACTTC.

The rearrangement joins TRBV18 to TRBJ1-1; D gene uncertain. The CDR3 length is 13 residues. Looked up from germline, CDR1 is KGHSH and CDR2 is LQKENI. V was trimmed by 2 bases and J by 3 bases, leaving 7 bases between them. The CDR3 DNA follows: TGTGCCAGCTCACCATGGCCCTACACTGAAGCTTTCTTT. It encodes CASSPWPYTEAFF.

The chain recombines TRBV19 with TRBJ1-3, with D unresolved. Per germline, CDR1 LNHDA and CDR2 SQIVND (reference sequence). The CDR3 loop spans 13 amino acids. In nucleotides, the CDR3 is TGTGCGACCACCGGGAATTCTGGAAACACCATATATTTT. Protein product: CATTGNSGNTIYF.

V gene TRBV6-1 combines with J gene TRBJ1-2; no definite D call. In germline, CDR1 is MNHNS, CDR2 SASEGT. This CDR3 has 14 residues. V was pared by 3 bases and J by 2 bases, with 10 bases between. The CDR3 sequence is CASSDRWQNYGYTF. The CDR3 bases are TGTGCCAGCAGTGATCGATGGCAGAACTATGGCTACACCTTC.

The chain joins TRBV5-4 to TRBJ1-3; unclear D gene. Trimming stripped 3 bases from V and 2 bases from J, with 6 bases between. The CDR3 runs 13 residues. The germline V gene has CDR1 SGHNT and CDR2 YYREEE (reference sequence). The CDR3 protein is CASSWRTGNTIYF. CDR3 nucleotides: TGTGCCAGCAGCTGGAGGACTGGAAACACCATATATTTT.

The table lists this clone with a count of one. V and J are TRBV6-1 and TRBJ1-2, with 7 nucleotides matching TRBD1. Unmatched junction bases numbered 9, after V lost 3 bases and J lost 2 bases. Germline V CDR1 and CDR2: MNHNS, SASEGT. The CDR3 has 16 amino acids. CDR3 nucleotides: TGTGCCAGCAGTGACGCGAGTCAACAGGGGAACTATGGCTACACCTTC. Protein sequence: CASSDASQQGNYGYTF.

The chain is built from TRBV18 and TRBJ2-1; D perhaps matches TRBD1 (6 bases). The CDR3 consists of 15 residues. Germline assignment: CDR1 KGHSH and CDR2 LQKENI. Trimming removed 8 bases at V and 3 bases at J, with 17 bases between. CDR3 sequence reads: CASQEGQTYYNEQFF. The CDR3, as DNA: TGTGCCAGCCAAGAAGGACAGACCTACTACAATGAGCAGTTCTTC.

The rearrangement uses TRBV10-1 and TRBJ1-4; the D is unclear. Trimming cost V 0 bases and J 0 bases, with 5 bases left between them. Germline CDR1 reads WNHNN; CDR2 reads SYGVQD (reference sequence). This CDR3 has 15 amino acids. The CDR3: CASSESQATNEKLFF. The CDR3 coding sequence is TGCGCCAGCAGTGAGTCGCAGGCAACTAATGAAAAACTGTTTTTT.

V is TRBV4-2 and J is TRBJ1-2; 9 bases align to TRBD1. The CDR3 has 14 amino acids. Trimming removed 4 bases from V and 4 bases from J; junction bases left unmatched: 4. CDR1 is LGHNA, CDR2 YNFKEQ, per germline. CDR3 sequence: CASSRDRVSYGYTF. The CDR3 DNA is TGTGCCAGCAGCCGGGACAGGGTCTCCTATGGCTACACCTTC.